Listed below are T cell receptor beta chains from one sample, sequenced in a study of glioma-infiltrating T cells. MiXCR was run by TCRdb on the multiplex PCR reads, yielding one entry per CDR3 protein. The data show roughly 350,000 distinct CDR3 sequences, roughly two fifths seen once. Input material: glioma tissue, nonneoplastic brain tissue, or PBMCs (not recorded which). All receptors come from a human donor with low-grade glioma or glioblastoma, undergoing nonglioma brain surgery, or in good health (not recorded which). Both conserved end residues are part of each CDR3. Fields, in order: J gene, V gene, D gene, clone size, CDR3 protein, CDR3 DNA. The D gene is left open where the match is weak. A clone size is listed for some rows: how often the clone was seen (once, few, many), or a class if it is expanded.

J gene: TRBJ2-1; V gene: TRBV10-3; D gene: TRBD2; clone size: .; CDR3 protein: CAGSELTSGPLSSYNEQFF; CDR3 DNA: TGTGCCGGCAGTGAATTAACTAGCGGGCCACTGAGCTCCTACAATGAGCAGTTCTTC
J gene: TRBJ1-5; V gene: TRBV7-2; D gene: .; clone size: .; CDR3 protein: CASSLEQGSRFNQPQHF; CDR3 DNA: TGTGCCAGCAGCTTAGAACAGGGCTCAAGGTTTAATCAGCCCCAGCATTTT
J gene: TRBJ2-5; V gene: TRBV28; D gene: .; clone size: .; CDR3 protein: CASSRAAGYQETQYF; CDR3 DNA: TGTGCCAGCAGCCGCGCGGCAGGGTACCAAGAGACCCAGTACTTC
J gene: TRBJ1-5; V gene: TRBV27; D gene: .; clone size: many; CDR3 protein: CASSKRQAGLNQPQHF; CDR3 DNA: TGTGCCAGCAGCAAAAGACAGGCCGGCCTCAATCAGCCCCAGCATTTT
J gene: TRBJ1-2; V gene: TRBV27; D gene: .; clone size: .; CDR3 protein: CASSYSLGGNGYTF; CDR3 DNA: TGTGCCAGCTCGTACTCCCTGGGGGGGAATGGCTACACCTTC
J gene: TRBJ1-6; V gene: TRBV4-3; D gene: .; clone size: many; CDR3 protein: CASSQDGHNSPLHF; CDR3 DNA: TGCGCCAGCAGCCAAGACGGGCATAATTCACCCCTCCACTTT
J gene: TRBJ1-2; V gene: TRBV20-1; D gene: .; clone size: .; CDR3 protein: CSARALPGTLHHTPYGYTF; CDR3 DNA: TGCAGTGCTAGAGCCCTACCGGGGACCCTTCATCATACCCCATATGGCTACACCTTC
J gene: TRBJ2-5; V gene: TRBV6-2/TRBV6-3; D gene: TRBD1; clone size: once; CDR3 protein: CASSSLGVAGGTQYF; CDR3 DNA: TGTGCCAGCAGTTCCCTGGGGGTAGCAGGGGGGACCCAGTACTTC
J gene: TRBJ2-7; V gene: TRBV4-2; D gene: .; clone size: .; CDR3 protein: CASSQDPESYEQYF; CDR3 DNA: TGTGCCAGCAGCCAAGATCCGGAAAGCTACGAGCAGTACTTC
J gene: TRBJ2-1; V gene: TRBV28; D gene: .; clone size: many; CDR3 protein: CASSFRPYYNEQFF; CDR3 DNA: TGTGCCAGCAGTTTCAGGCCATATTACAATGAGCAGTTCTTC
J gene: TRBJ2-1; V gene: TRBV11-2; D gene: TRBD1; clone size: few; CDR3 protein: CASSSGDRQYNEQFF; CDR3 DNA: TGTGCCAGCAGCTCCGGGGACAGGCAATACAATGAGCAGTTCTTC
J gene: TRBJ2-3; V gene: TRBV28; D gene: TRBD2; clone size: .; CDR3 protein: CASSFQRESTDMQYF; CDR3 DNA: TGTGCCAGCAGCTTTCAGCGGGAGAGCACAGATATGCAGTATTTT
J gene: TRBJ2-2; V gene: TRBV27; D gene: .; clone size: once; CDR3 protein: CASSLIAFSNTGELFF; CDR3 DNA: TGTGCCAGCAGTCTTATCGCGTTCTCGAACACCGGGGAGCTGTTTTTT
J gene: TRBJ1-1; V gene: TRBV28; D gene: TRBD1; clone size: many; CDR3 protein: CASFWDRLPLEAFF; CDR3 DNA: TGTGCCAGCTTTTGGGACAGGCTGCCGTTGGAAGCTTTCTTT
J gene: TRBJ2-3; V gene: TRBV28; D gene: TRBD1; clone size: .; CDR3 protein: CASSLRQGAPPWTQYF; CDR3 DNA: TGTGCCAGCAGTTTGCGACAGGGGGCGCCCCCGTGGACGCAGTATTTT
J gene: TRBJ2-7; V gene: TRBV4-1; D gene: .; clone size: many; CDR3 protein: CASSLRDTSSYEQYF; CDR3 DNA: TGCGCCAGCAGCCTTCGGGACACCAGCTCCTACGAGCAGTACTTC
J gene: TRBJ2-7; V gene: TRBV6-2/TRBV6-3; D gene: TRBD2; clone size: many; CDR3 protein: CASSYSASGGTYEQYF; CDR3 DNA: TGTGCCAGCAGTTACTCGGCTAGCGGGGGAACCTACGAGCAGTACTTC
J gene: TRBJ1-1; V gene: TRBV28; D gene: .; clone size: few; CDR3 protein: CASMRGQELRNTEAFF; CDR3 DNA: TGTGCCAGCATGCGAGGGCAGGAGCTGAGGAACACTGAAGCTTTCTTT
J gene: TRBJ1-1; V gene: TRBV20-1; D gene: .; clone size: many; CDR3 protein: CSAQGWDTEAFF; CDR3 DNA: TGCAGTGCTCAGGGTTGGGACACTGAAGCTTTCTTT
J gene: TRBJ2-3; V gene: TRBV20-1; D gene: TRBD2; clone size: many; CDR3 protein: CSARGRTRIVTQYF; CDR3 DNA: TGCAGTGCTAGAGGGAGGACTAGAATAGTTACGCAGTATTTT
J gene: TRBJ2-1; V gene: TRBV5-8; D gene: TRBD2; clone size: .; CDR3 protein: CASSLEAGGFSEQFF; CDR3 DNA: TGTGCCAGCAGCTTGGAAGCGGGAGGGTTCAGTGAGCAGTTCTTC
J gene: TRBJ2-6; V gene: TRBV20-1; D gene: .; clone size: .; CDR3 protein: CSARSGWTNVLTF; CDR3 DNA: TGCAGTGCTAGGTCCGGATGGACCAACGTCCTGACTTTC
J gene: TRBJ2-7; V gene: TRBV28; D gene: TRBD2; clone size: .; CDR3 protein: CASTEVGGSNYEQYF; CDR3 DNA: TGTGCCAGCACTGAGGTAGGCGGGAGTAATTACGAGCAGTACTTC
J gene: TRBJ2-3; V gene: TRBV5-4; D gene: TRBD2; clone size: few; CDR3 protein: CASSPSGSMADTQYF; CDR3 DNA: TGTGCCAGCAGCCCTAGCGGGAGTATGGCAGATACGCAGTATTTT
J gene: TRBJ1-6; V gene: TRBV28; D gene: TRBD1; clone size: .; CDR3 protein: CASRGAGGYNSPLHF; CDR3 DNA: TGTGCCAGCAGGGGGGCAGGGGGCTATAATTCACCCCTCCACTTT
J gene: TRBJ2-7; V gene: TRBV4-2; D gene: .; clone size: few; CDR3 protein: CASSQEGDFSYEQYF; CDR3 DNA: TGTGCCAGCAGCCAAGAAGGAGACTTCTCCTACGAGCAGTACTTC
J gene: TRBJ1-2; V gene: TRBV4-2; D gene: TRBD1; clone size: .; CDR3 protein: CASNDFKGATDYYGYTF; CDR3 DNA: TGTGCCAGCAACGACTTTAAGGGGGCGACGGATTACTATGGCTACACCTTC
J gene: TRBJ1-2; V gene: TRBV19; D gene: .; clone size: .; CDR3 protein: CASAVGSGGYGYTF; CDR3 DNA: TGTGCCAGTGCGGTTGGGTCGGGAGGCTATGGCTACACCTTC
J gene: TRBJ2-1; V gene: TRBV5-1; D gene: TRBD2; clone size: many; CDR3 protein: CASSLAASGKGVNEQFF; CDR3 DNA: TGCGCCAGCAGCTTGGCGGCTAGCGGGAAGGGGGTCAATGAGCAGTTCTTC
J gene: TRBJ2-7; V gene: TRBV6-1; D gene: .; clone size: many; CDR3 protein: CASMGGEEQYF; CDR3 DNA: TGTGCCAGCATGGGCGGGGAGGAGCAGTACTTC
J gene: TRBJ1-4; V gene: TRBV5-1; D gene: .; clone size: .; CDR3 protein: CASSLFGFGEKLFF; CDR3 DNA: TGCGCCAGCAGCTTGTTCGGATTCGGGGAAAAACTGTTTTTT
J gene: TRBJ1-5; V gene: TRBV7-2; D gene: .; clone size: few; CDR3 protein: CASSSGVGRSSQPQHF; CDR3 DNA: TGTGCCAGCAGCTCAGGGGTGGGACGCTCGAGTCAGCCCCAGCATTTT
J gene: TRBJ2-1; V gene: TRBV4-1; D gene: TRBD2; clone size: .; CDR3 protein: CASSPTAGTSGSNEQFF; CDR3 DNA: TGCGCCAGCAGCCCCACGGCAGGGACTAGCGGGAGTAATGAGCAGTTCTTC
J gene: TRBJ1-2; V gene: TRBV4-1; D gene: .; clone size: .; CDR3 protein: CASSQGGWHYGYTF; CDR3 DNA: TGCGCCAGCAGCCAAGGAGGGTGGCACTATGGCTACACCTTC